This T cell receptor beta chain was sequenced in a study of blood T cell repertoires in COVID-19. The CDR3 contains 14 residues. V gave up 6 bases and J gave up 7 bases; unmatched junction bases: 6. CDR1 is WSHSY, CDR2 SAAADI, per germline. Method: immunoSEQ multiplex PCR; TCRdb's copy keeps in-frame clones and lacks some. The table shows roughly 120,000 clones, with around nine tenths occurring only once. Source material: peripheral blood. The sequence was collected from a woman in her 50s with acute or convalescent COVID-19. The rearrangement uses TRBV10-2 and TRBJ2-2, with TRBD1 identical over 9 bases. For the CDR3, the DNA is TGCGCCAGCAGCCTGGACAGGGGTAACGGGGAGCTGTTTTTT. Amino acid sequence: CASSLDRGNGELFF.